Here is one T cell receptor (beta chain) with its context. CDR3 length: 13 residues. Germline CDR1 is LNHDA and CDR2 is SQIVND (reference sequence). With 10 bases removed from V and 1 base from J, the gap between germline ends came to 13 bases. Time point in this sample: persistent/refractory GD, antithyroid drugs over 5 years with positive TRAb. Extracted PBMC RNA gave rise to the TCR library. This entry is derived from a study of regulatory T cells in long-lasting Graves disease. Assembly of TCR beta libraries relied on iRepertoire HTBI primers together with Arm-PCR of CDR3 regions. One entry per CDR3 protein results from TCRdb running MiXCR on the multiplex PCR reads. The sample contains approximately 690,000 distinct CDR3 sequences, about 32% of which appear only once.

Here the sequenced sample was peripheral blood mononuclear cells (PBMCs), taken when the disease was refractory, from a patient treated with antithyroid drugs. The rearrangement joins TRBV19 to TRBJ1-1; D is unclear. The TCR sequence derives from a female donor with Graves disease. In nucleotides, the CDR3 is TGTGCCACCCGAGGGAGGGAGAACACTGAAGCTTTCTTT. Translating gives CATRGRENTEAFF.